This TCR beta chain was retrieved from a study of blood T cell repertoires in COVID-19. Study in general: Samples taken during acute and convalescent COVID-19 were collected in the United States, Italy and Spain. In each case, the material was cDNA or gDNA derived from T cells, B-cell-depleted T cells, or PBMCs.

This clone has a handful of counts. The CDR3 covers 12 residues. The V gene lost 6 bases and the J gene lost 11 bases, with 16 bases spanning the gap. Original handling: It was from reference gene primer amplification that nucleated cell counts were estimated. Profiling relied on immunoSEQ multiplex PCR, and the TCRdb table lists in-frame clones only, not all of them. That table furnishes V, J and clone size, whereas the DNA furnished D and trimming. The table includes a few hundred thousand clones, 84% detected once. The TCR comes from a woman in her forties who had recovered from COVID-19. The chain recombines TRBV12-3 or TRBV12-4 with TRBJ1-1, with D perhaps matching TRBD1 (5 bases). Sequenced: peripheral blood. The DNA for the CDR3 is TGTGCCAGCAGCCCCCGCAGGGAGGGCGCTTTCTTT. This codes for CASSPRREGAFF.